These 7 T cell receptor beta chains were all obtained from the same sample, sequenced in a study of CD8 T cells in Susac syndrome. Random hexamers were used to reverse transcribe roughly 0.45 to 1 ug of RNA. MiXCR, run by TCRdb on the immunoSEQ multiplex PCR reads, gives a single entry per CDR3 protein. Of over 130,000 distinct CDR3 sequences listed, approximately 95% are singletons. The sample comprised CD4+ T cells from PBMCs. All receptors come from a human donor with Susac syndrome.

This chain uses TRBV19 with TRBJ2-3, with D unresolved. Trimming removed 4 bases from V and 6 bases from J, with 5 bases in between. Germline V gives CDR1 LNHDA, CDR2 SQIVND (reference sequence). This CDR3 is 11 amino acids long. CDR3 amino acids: CASSTQDTQYF. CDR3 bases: TGTGCCAGTAGTACCCAGGATACGCAGTATTTT. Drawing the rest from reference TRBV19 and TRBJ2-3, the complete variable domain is DGGITQSPKYLFRKEGQNVTLSCEQNLNHDAMYWYRQDPGQGLRLIYYSQIVNDFQKGDIAEGYSVSREKKESFPLTVTSAQKNPTAFYLCASSTQDTQYFGPGTRLTVL.

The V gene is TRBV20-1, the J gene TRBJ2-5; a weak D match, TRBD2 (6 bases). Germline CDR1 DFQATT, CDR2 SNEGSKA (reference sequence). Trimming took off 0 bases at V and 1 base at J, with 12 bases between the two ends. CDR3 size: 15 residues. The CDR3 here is CSARDLEGSQETQYF. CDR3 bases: TGCAGTGCTAGAGATTTGGAGGGGTCCCAAGAGACCCAGTACTTC.

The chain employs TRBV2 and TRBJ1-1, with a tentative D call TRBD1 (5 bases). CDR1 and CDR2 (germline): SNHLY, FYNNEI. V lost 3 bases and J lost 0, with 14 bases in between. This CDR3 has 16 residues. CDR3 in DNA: TGTGCCAGCAGTGACCCCGGGGCGAGAGTGAACACTGAAGCTTTCTTT. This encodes CASSDPGARVNTEAFF. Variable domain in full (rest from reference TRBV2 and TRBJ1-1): EPEVTQTPSHQVTQMGQEVILRCVPISNHLYFYWYRQILGQKVEFLVSFYNNEISEKSEIFDDQFSVERPDGSNFTLKIRSTKLEDSAMYFCASSDPGARVNTEAFFGQGTRLTVV.

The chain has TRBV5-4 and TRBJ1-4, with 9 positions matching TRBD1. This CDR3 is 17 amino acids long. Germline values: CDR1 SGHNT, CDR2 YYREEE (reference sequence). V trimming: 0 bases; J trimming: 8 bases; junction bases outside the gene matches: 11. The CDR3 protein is CASSLGTGALRTEKLFF. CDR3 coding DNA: TGTGCCAGCAGCTTGGGGACAGGGGCCTTAAGGACGGAAAAACTGTTTTTT.

For the CDR3, the DNA is TGCAGCGCATACCCGACCCCCCCGGGACCCGCCTCTCGTCAGCCCCAGCATTTT. Amino acid sequence: CSAYPTPPGPASRQPQHF. The chain couples TRBV29-1 to TRBJ1-5; TRBD1 is a possible D gene (5 bases). Germline V gives CDR1 SQVTM, CDR2 ANQGSEA. Between the trimmed V and J ends, which lost 7 bases and 6 bases, there was a span of 31 bases. The CDR3 spans 18 residues. The complete variable domain, with remaining parts taken from reference TRBV29-1 and TRBJ1-5, reads SAVISQKPSRDICQRGTSLTIQCQVDSQVTMMFWYRQQPGQSLTLIATANQGSEATYESGFVIDKFPISRPNLTFSTLTVSNMSPEDSSIYLCSAYPTPPGPASRQPQHFGDGTRLSIL.

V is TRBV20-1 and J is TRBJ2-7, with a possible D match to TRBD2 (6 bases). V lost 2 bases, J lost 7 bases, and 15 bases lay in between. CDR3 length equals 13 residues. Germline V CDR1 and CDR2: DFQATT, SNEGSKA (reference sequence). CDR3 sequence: CSARSREAGEQYF. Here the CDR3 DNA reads TGCAGTGCTAGATCCAGGGAGGCGGGAGAGCAGTACTTC.

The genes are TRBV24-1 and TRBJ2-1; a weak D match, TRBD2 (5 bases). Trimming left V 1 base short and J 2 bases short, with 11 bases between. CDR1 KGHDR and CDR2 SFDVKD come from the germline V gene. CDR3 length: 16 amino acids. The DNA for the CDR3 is TGTGCCACCAGTGATTTAAGAGCGGTAGCCTACAATGAGCAGTTCTTC. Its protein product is CATSDLRAVAYNEQFF.